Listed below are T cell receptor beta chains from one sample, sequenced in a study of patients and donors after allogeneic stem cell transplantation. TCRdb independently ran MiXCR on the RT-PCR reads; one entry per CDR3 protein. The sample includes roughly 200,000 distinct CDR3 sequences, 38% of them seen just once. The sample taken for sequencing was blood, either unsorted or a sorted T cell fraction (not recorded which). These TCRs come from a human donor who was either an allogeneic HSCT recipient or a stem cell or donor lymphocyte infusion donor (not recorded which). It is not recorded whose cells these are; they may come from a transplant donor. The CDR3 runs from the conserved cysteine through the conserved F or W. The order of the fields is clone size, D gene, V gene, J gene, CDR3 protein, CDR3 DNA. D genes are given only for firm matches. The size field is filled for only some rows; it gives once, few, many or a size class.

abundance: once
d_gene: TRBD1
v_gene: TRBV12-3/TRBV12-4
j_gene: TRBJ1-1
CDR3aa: CAGSPDRGEAFF
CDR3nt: TGTGCCGGCAGTCCCGACAGGGGTGAAGCTTTCTTT

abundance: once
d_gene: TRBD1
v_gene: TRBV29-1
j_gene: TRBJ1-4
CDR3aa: CSGGYRGKLFF
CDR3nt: TGCAGCGGGGGCTACAGGGGCAAACTGTTTTTT

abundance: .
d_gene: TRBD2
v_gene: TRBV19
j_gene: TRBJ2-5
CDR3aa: CASSVAGSETQYF
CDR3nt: TGTGCCAGTAGCGTAGCGGGGTCAGAGACCCAGTACTTC

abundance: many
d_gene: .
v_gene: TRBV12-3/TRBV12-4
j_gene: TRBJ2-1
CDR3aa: CASSLYNEQFF
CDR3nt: TGTGCCAGCAGTCTCTACAATGAGCAGTTCTTC

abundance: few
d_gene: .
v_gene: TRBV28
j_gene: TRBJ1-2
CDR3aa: CASKKPPYGYTF
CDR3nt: TGTGCCAGCAAAAAGCCCCCCTATGGCTACACCTTC

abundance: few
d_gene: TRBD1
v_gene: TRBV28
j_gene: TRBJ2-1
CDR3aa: CASSGGDRGSNEQFF
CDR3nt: TGTGCCAGCAGTGGGGGGGACAGGGGCTCCAATGAGCAGTTCTTC

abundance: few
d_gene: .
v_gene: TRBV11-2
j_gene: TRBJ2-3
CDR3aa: CASSPNIPGDTQYF
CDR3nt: TGTGCCAGCAGCCCAAATATCCCGGGAGATACGCAGTATTTT

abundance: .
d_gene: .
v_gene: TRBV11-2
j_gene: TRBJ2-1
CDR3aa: CASSSTDNEQFF
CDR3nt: TGTGCCAGCAGCTCGACGGATAATGAGCAGTTCTTC

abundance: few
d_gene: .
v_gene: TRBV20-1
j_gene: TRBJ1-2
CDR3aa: CSARLIRVSYGYTF
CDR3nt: TGCAGTGCTAGACTGATCAGAGTTTCCTATGGCTACACCTTC

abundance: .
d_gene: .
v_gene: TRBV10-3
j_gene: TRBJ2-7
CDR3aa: CAISRDIPSYEQYF
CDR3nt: TGTGCCATCAGCCGGGACATCCCCTCCTACGAGCAGTACTTC

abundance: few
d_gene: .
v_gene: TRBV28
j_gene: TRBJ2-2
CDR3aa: CASISDLADTGELFF
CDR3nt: TGTGCCAGCATTAGTGATCTCGCGGACACCGGGGAGCTGTTTTTT

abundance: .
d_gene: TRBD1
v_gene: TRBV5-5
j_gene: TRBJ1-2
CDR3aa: CASSLGTGVPLFYGYTF
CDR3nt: TGTGCCAGCAGCCTGGGGACAGGGGTCCCGCTCTTCTATGGCTACACCTTC

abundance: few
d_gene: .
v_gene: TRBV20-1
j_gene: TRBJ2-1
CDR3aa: CSAREPHEYNEQFF
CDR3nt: TGCAGTGCTAGAGAACCTCACGAGTACAATGAGCAGTTCTTC

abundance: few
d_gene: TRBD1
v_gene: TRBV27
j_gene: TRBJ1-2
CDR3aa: CASSLSQRGRSGYTF
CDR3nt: TGTGCCAGCAGTTTATCGCAAAGGGGGCGGAGTGGCTACACCTTC

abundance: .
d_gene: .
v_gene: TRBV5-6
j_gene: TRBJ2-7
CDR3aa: CASSLIGRGDYEQYF
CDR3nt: TGTGCCAGCAGCTTGATTGGGAGAGGGGACTACGAGCAGTACTTC

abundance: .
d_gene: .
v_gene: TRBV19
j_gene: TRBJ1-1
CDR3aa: CASSIYWGEEAFF
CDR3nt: TGTGCCAGTAGTATCTACTGGGGGGAAGAAGCTTTCTTT

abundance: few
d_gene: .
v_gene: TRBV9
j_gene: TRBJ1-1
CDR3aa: CASSVARGLNTEAFF
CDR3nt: TGTGCCAGCAGCGTAGCACGGGGTCTCAACACTGAAGCTTTCTTT

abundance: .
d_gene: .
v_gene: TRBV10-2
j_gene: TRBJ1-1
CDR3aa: CASSDGLGLADEAFF
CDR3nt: TGCGCCAGCAGTGATGGACTGGGACTGGCGGATGAAGCTTTCTTT

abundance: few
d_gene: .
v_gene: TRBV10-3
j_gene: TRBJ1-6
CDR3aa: CAISGTSNSPLHF
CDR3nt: TGTGCCATCAGCGGGACGTCGAATTCACCCCTCCACTTT

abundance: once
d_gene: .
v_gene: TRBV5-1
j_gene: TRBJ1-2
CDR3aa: CASSLKGFDYGYTF
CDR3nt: TGCGCCAGCAGCCTTAAGGGGTTTGACTATGGCTACACCTTC

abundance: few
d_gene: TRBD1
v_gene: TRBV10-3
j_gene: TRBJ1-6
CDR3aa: CAISGTGVSPLHF
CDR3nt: TGTGCCATCAGCGGGACAGGGGTTTCACCCCTCCACTTT

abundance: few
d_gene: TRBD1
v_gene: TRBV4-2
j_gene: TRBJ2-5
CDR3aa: CASSQDDRGGETQYF
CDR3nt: TGTGCCAGCAGCCAAGATGACAGGGGGGGAGAGACCCAGTACTTC

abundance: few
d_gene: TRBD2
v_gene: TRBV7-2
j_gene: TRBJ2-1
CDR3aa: CASSRSGRSSYNEQFF
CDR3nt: TGTGCCAGCAGCCGGAGCGGGAGGAGCTCCTACAATGAGCAGTTCTTC

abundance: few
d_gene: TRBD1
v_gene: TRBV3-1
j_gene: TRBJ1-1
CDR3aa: CASRRTGTTEAFF
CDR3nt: TGTGCCAGCAGGCGGACAGGGACCACTGAAGCTTTCTTT

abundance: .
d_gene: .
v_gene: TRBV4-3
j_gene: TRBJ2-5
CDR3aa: CASSHLTGTQETQYF
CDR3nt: TGCGCCAGCAGCCACCTGACTGGGACCCAAGAGACCCAGTACTTC

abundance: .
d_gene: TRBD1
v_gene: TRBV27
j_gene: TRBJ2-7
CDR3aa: CASSRDRSSYEQYF
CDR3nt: TGTGCCAGCAGTCGGGACAGGAGCTCCTACGAGCAGTACTTC

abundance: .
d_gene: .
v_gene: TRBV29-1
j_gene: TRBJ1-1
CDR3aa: CSVLGAVKNTEAFF
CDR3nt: TGCAGCGTTTTAGGGGCGGTTAAGAACACTGAAGCTTTCTTT

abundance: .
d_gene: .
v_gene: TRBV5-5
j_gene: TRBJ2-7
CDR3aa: CASSSVWTHEQYF
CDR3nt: TGTGCCAGCAGCTCCGTTTGGACCCACGAGCAGTACTTC

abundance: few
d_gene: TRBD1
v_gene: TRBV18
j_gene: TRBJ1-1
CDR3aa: CASSPRQGRAFF
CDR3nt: TGTGCCAGCTCACCACGACAGGGTCGAGCTTTCTTT

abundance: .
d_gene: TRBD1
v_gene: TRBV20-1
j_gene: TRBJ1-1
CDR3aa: CSGRQGETEAFF
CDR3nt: TGCAGTGGGCGCCAGGGGGAAACTGAAGCTTTCTTT

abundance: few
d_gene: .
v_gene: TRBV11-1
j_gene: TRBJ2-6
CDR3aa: CASSLGRAGANVLTF
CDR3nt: TGTGCCAGCAGCTTAGGCAGAGCAGGGGCCAACGTCCTGACTTTC

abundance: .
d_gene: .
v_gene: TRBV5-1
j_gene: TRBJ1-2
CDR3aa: CASSFRTNYGYTF
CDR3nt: TGCGCCAGCAGCTTTAGGACTAACTATGGCTACACCTTC

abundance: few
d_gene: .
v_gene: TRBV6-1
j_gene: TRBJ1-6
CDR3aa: CASRPYPPDNSPLHF
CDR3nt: TGTGCCAGCAGGCCATACCCACCAGATAATTCACCCCTCCACTTT

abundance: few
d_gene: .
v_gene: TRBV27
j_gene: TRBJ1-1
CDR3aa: CASSSGWEGTEAFF
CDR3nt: TGTGCCAGCAGTTCCGGATGGGAAGGGACTGAAGCTTTCTTT

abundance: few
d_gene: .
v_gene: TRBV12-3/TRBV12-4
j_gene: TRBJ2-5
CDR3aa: CASSSWGRETQYF
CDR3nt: TGTGCCAGCAGCTCCTGGGGGCGAGAGACCCAGTACTTC

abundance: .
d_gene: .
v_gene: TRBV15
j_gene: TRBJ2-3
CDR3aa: CATSRDRVTDTQYF
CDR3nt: TGTGCCACCAGCAGAGATAGAGTCACAGATACGCAGTATTTT

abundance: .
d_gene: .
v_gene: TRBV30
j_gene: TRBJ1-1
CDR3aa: CAWSYGTANTEAFF
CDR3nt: TGTGCCTGGAGCTACGGGACGGCAAACACTGAAGCTTTCTTT

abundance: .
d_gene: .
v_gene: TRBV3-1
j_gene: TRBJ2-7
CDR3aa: CASSPALTYEQYF
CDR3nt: TGTGCCAGCAGCCCAGCTCTCACCTACGAGCAGTACTTC

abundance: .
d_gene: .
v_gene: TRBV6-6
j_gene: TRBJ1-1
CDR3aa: CASSYSVHPYRGNTEAFF
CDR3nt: TGTGCCAGCAGTTACTCGGTGCATCCCTACCGGGGCAACACTGAAGCTTTCTTT

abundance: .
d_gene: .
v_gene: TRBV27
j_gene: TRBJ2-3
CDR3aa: CASSLGQGGRDTQYF
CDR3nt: TGTGCCAGCAGTTTAGGGCAGGGGGGAAGAGATACGCAGTATTTT

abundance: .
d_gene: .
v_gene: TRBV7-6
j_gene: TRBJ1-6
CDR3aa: CASSLKSLRSSYNSPLHF
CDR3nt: TGTGCCAGCAGTTTGAAATCGCTGAGGAGCTCCTATAATTCACCCCTCCACTTT

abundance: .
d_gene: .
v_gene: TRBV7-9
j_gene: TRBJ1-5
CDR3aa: CASSFGIQGSRSNQPQHF
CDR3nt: TGTGCCAGCAGCTTCGGTATACAGGGCTCCCGAAGCAATCAGCCCCAGCATTTT

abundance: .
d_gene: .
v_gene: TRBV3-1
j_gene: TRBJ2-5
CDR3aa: CASSQIRETQYF
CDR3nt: TGTGCCAGCAGCCAAATTCGGGAGACCCAGTACTTC

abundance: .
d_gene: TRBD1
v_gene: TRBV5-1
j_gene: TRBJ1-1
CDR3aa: CASSPRGTGERTEAFF
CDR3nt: TGCGCCAGCAGCCCCCGAGGGACAGGGGAAAGGACTGAAGCTTTCTTT